This TCR beta chain emerged from a study of shared clonotypes between healthy human individuals. The germline gives CDR1 MNHEY, CDR2 SMNVEV (reference sequence). Germline trimming cut 0 bases from V and 6 bases from J; bases unmatched to any gene: 5. The length of the CDR3 is 15 residues. This clone was picked up many times. Genomic DNA of unsorted samples came from 90 million or so PBMCs. The study ran the assay at deep level. The repertoire was sequenced with immunoSEQ multiplex PCR; TCRdb's copy has only in-frame clones and lacks some. The sample gives fewer than 650,000 clones, roughly four fifths of which show up once; 10% to 15% is in the top ten.

Sequenced sample: PBMCs. The clonotype originates from a woman aged 40 to 50 in good health. Some clones in this sample may be carry-over from other donors' samples. The chain uses TRBV27 and TRBJ2-7, with 10 bases that match TRBD2. The CDR3 spells CASSLSVAGGGEQYF. The CDR3 bases are TGTGCCAGCAGTTTATCTGTAGCGGGAGGTGGCGAGCAGTACTTC.